Shown below are 15 T cell receptor beta chains from a single sample sequenced in a study of T cell changes during pregnancy in multiple sclerosis (dated by TCRdb to the late 2010s). The library was built by means of the immunoSEQ multiplex PCR assay. TCRdb stores this immuneACCESS table with in-frame sequences only. Part of the clones is absent; in the studies checked, under half of the shortfall reflects unresolved V genes, and no reason is known for the rest. The sample has roughly 29,000 clones on record, about 89% of them singletons. In total, the top ten clones hold roughly 7.4% of the sample. The sequenced sample was CD8+ T cells from peripheral blood mononuclear cells, obtained before pregnancy. These receptors were taken from a female donor with multiple sclerosis, enrolled in a pregnancy study.

The CDR3 DNA reads TGTGCCAGCAGCCTAGAGGGGACAGGGGAATGGTGGCCCCAGCATTTT. Translated, it gives CASSLEGTGEWWPQHF. The chain joins TRBV7-8 to TRBJ1-5, with 10 bases aligning to TRBD1. Trimming cost V 5 bases and J 9 bases; bases outside gene matches: 13. CDR3 length equals 16 residues. Germline V lookup: CDR1 SGHVS, CDR2 FQNEAQ.

Remarks on this clone: The sample has other DNA sequences that encode this CDR3 too. This rearrangement joins TRBV6-6 to TRBJ2-7, with D unresolved. CDR1 MNHNY and CDR2 SVGAGI come from the germline V gene (reference sequence). The CDR3 consists of 13 residues. Trimming removed 6 bases from V and 0 bases from J, with 9 bases in between. The chain's CDR3 is CASSPGRSYEQYF. The CDR3 DNA is TGTGCCAGCAGCCCGGGTCGCTCCTACGAGCAGTACTTC.

This chain links TRBV7-8 with TRBJ2-7; D gene ambiguous. CDR1 and CDR2 (germline): SGHVS, FQNEAQ. V was shortened by 0 bases and J by 5 bases, with 11 bases between the two germline ends. CDR3 length equals 14 residues. DNA for the CDR3: TGTGCCAGCAGCTTAGCTGCCAGGCAAAACGAGCAGTACTTC. Translation: CASSLAARQNEQYF.

This chain connects TRBV7-2 to TRBJ1-5; a weak D match, TRBD1 (6 bases). Germline CDR1 is SGHTA and CDR2 is FQGNSA. This CDR3 is built from 18 residues. Trimming pared 5 bases from V and 4 bases from J, leaving 24 bases between. The CDR3 nucleotides read TGTGCCAGCAGCCCCCCGAGCAGGGGCCCCGAGGGAAATCAGCCCCAGCATTTT. Its protein product is CASSPPSRGPEGNQPQHF.

J is TRBJ1-5 and V is TRBV4-1; D might be TRBD1 (5 bases). Germline CDR1 MGHRA, CDR2 YSYEKL. Trimming cost V 1 base and J 7 bases, with 14 bases left between them. The CDR3 is made up of 15 amino acids. CDR3 DNA sequence: TGCGCCAGCAGCCAAGGGAGCGGGCGGGGGCAGCCCCAGCATTTT. This gives the protein CASSQGSGRGQPQHF.

In its sample, this clone was seen once. The junction does not match germline at one end; this may be a read error. The identical CDR3 is also encoded by other nucleotide sequences in the sample. The V call is TRBV6-4, the J call TRBJ2-6; D might be TRBD1 (6 bases). CDR1 and CDR2 from the germline V gene are MRHNA and SNTAGT. The CDR3 loop spans 16 amino acids. The CDR3 loop is CASSETGLSGANVLTF. Here the CDR3 DNA reads TGTGCCAGCAGTGAAACAGGGCTCTCTGGAGCCAACGTCCTGACTTTC.

V and J are TRBV2 and TRBJ2-2; D is possibly TRBD2 (5 bases). The CDR3 spans 15 residues. Trimming removed 4 bases from V and 4 bases from J, with 13 bases in between. Germline CDR1 and CDR2: SNHLY and FYNNEI. CDR3 amino acids: CASSGGGYSTGELFF. The CDR3 DNA sequence: TGTGCCAGCAGTGGTGGCGGGTATAGCACCGGGGAGCTGTTTTTT.

The chain recombines TRBV5-5 with TRBJ2-1; 8 bases map to TRBD1. The germline CDR1 and CDR2 sequences are SGHKS and YYEKEE (reference sequence). The J segment lost 6 bases and the V segment lost 7 bases, leaving 15 bases of the junction unmatched. CDR3 length equals 16 residues. CDR3 amino acids: CASPLMETGEFNEQFF. The DNA for the CDR3 is TGTGCCAGCCCCTTAATGGAGACAGGGGAATTCAATGAGCAGTTCTTC.

The V and J genes are TRBV13 and TRBJ1-1; D gene unclear. Trimming cost V 5 bases and J 0 bases, with 16 bases left between them. CDR1 and CDR2 (germline): PRHDT, FYEKMQ (reference sequence). This CDR3 has 16 residues. The CDR3 here is CASSLAYAGLNTEAFF. In DNA, the CDR3 is TGTGCCAGCAGCCTTGCCTACGCGGGCTTGAACACTGAAGCTTTCTTT.

This clone was seen more than once but under ten times. V usage is TRBV4-3 and J usage is TRBJ1-4, with 8 bases fitting TRBD1. V lost 1 base to trimming and J lost 6 bases; unmatched junction nucleotides: 7. Germline-derived CDR1 and CDR2 are LGHNA and YSLEER. CDR3 length equals 16 residues. DNA for the CDR3: TGCGCCAGCAGCCAAGCCACCGGGACAGGAGATGAAAAACTGTTTTTT. This sequence encodes CASSQATGTGDEKLFF.

The rearrangement links TRBV6-4 to TRBJ2-3; 11 nucleotides agree with TRBD2. CDR3 length equals 16 residues. Germline V gene sequence: CDR1 MRHNA, CDR2 SNTAGT. Trimming at V came to 3 bases and at J to 3 bases, leaving 5 bases not matched to a gene. This CDR3 reads CASSEEASGGTDTQYF. The CDR3 region has the DNA TGTGCCAGCAGTGAGGAGGCTAGCGGGGGGACAGATACGCAGTATTTT.

The CDR3 DNA reads as TGTGCCAGCAGCTTCCAGGGCGCGGGGGGGGAGACCCAGTACTTC. Translating gives CASSFQGAGGETQYF. J is TRBJ2-5 and V is TRBV7-9; 9 positions match TRBD2. Per germline, CDR1 SEHNR and CDR2 FQNEAQ (reference sequence). The V and J ends lost 3 bases and 5 bases, in that order; junction bases with no gene match: 7. The CDR3 covers 15 residues.

The chain links TRBV20-1 to TRBJ1-1, with a tentative D call TRBD1 (6 bases). The CDR3 runs 11 residues. Germline-derived CDR1 and CDR2 are DFQATT and SNEGSKA (reference sequence). Trimming took 5 bases from V and 10 from J, leaving 14 bases between them. The CDR3 sequence is CSAGGPSAAFF. The CDR3 DNA follows: TGCAGTGCTGGGGGCCCTTCAGCAGCTTTCTTT.

The chain has TRBV6-5 and TRBJ2-3; tentatively, D is TRBD2 (5 bases). The CDR3 extends over 14 amino acids. V gave up 4 bases and J gave up 0 bases, with 8 bases separating them. CDR1 MNHEY and CDR2 SVGAGI come from the germline V gene. CDR3 loop: CASSWTVSTDTQYF. In nucleotides, the CDR3 is TGTGCCAGCAGTTGGACTGTTAGCACAGATACGCAGTATTTT.

This clone was seen once. The CDR3 region has the DNA TGTGCCAGCAGTCAGACACCGAACACTGAAGCTTTCTTT. It encodes CASSQTPNTEAFF. The chain has TRBV6-4 and TRBJ1-1; no reliable D call. Germline CDR1 MRHNA, CDR2 SNTAGT. CDR3 size: 13 residues. V was trimmed by 5 bases and J by 1 base, leaving 8 bases between them.